The 4 T cell receptor beta chains in this list originate from one sample, sequenced in a study of T-cell reconstitution after alpha-beta-depleted transplantation in children. Unique molecular identifiers were used in preparing the TCRbeta library. TCRdb recomputed calls from the PCR reads with MiXCR, one row per CDR3 protein. The sample lists about 690,000 distinct CDR3 sequences; 15% to 20% were seen once. The sample was PBMCs from the stem cell graft donor, taken from the stem cell graft. The receptors derive from a human donor who donated a stem cell graft to a child with acute myeloid leukemia.

This clonotype has ten or more counts. The chain couples TRBV4-3 to TRBJ1-3, with 9 bases aligning to TRBD1. This CDR3 comprises 17 residues. Looked up from germline, CDR1 is LGHNA and CDR2 is YSLEER. Trimming cost V 4 bases and J 0 bases; bases outside gene matches: 7. Written as DNA, the CDR3 is TGCGCCAGCAGCCTTCGGACAGGGGACGTCTCTGGAAACACCATATATTTT. Translating gives CASSLRTGDVSGNTIYF.

The chain couples TRBV7-8 to TRBJ2-3; D perhaps matches TRBD2 (5 bases). Trimming stripped 5 bases from V and 2 bases from J, with 17 bases between. The CDR3 loop spans 16 amino acids. CDR1 is SGHVS, CDR2 FQNEAQ, per germline. The CDR3 is CASSRRGMQITDTQYF. CDR3 bases: TGTGCCAGCAGCCGGCGAGGGATGCAGATCACAGATACGCAGTATTTT.

The chain carries TRBV28 and TRBJ1-1; possibly TRBD1 for D (6 bases). The germline V and J ends were trimmed by 5 bases and 2 bases, with 15 bases remaining between them. This CDR3 has 15 amino acids. Germline V gene lookup returns CDR1 MDHEN and CDR2 SYDVKM. The CDR3: CASSATGHLNTEAFF. The CDR3 region has the DNA TGTGCCAGCAGTGCAACAGGGCACCTCAACACTGAAGCTTTCTTT.

In this sample, this clonotype turned up many times. The chain combines TRBV5-1 with TRBJ2-5; D is undetermined. Germline CDR1 reads SGHRS; CDR2 reads YFSETQ. V lost 10 bases and J 3 bases, leaving 19 bases between the germline ends. The CDR3 totals 14 residues. The CDR3 DNA reads as TGCGCCCACGCAGTCGCCCGAAGGGAAGAGACCCAGTACTTC. Amino acids: CAHAVARREETQYF. The full variable domain, rest sourced from reference TRBV5-1 and TRBJ2-5, is KAGVTQTPRYLIKTRGQQVTLSCSPISGHRSVSWYQQTPGQGLQFLFEYFSETQRNKGNFPGRFSGRQFSNSRSEMNVSTLELGDSALYLCAHAVARREETQYFGPGTRLLVL.